These 26 T cell receptor beta chains originate from one sample sequenced in a study of spatial heterogeneity in lung cancer. As to time point: sample taken at primary tumor resection. Sequencing was performed on whole RNA extracted from tumor and nontumor lung tissue, or from frozen PBMC, and the material was left unsorted. TCRdb recomputed calls from the 5' RACE reads with MiXCR, one row per CDR3 protein. In the table there are 50,000 or so distinct CDR3 sequences, 6.5% to 8% of which are singletons. Specimen: PBMCs, collected at surgery. Receptor source: a female donor with early-stage non-small cell lung cancer.

V gene TRBV20-1 combines with J gene TRBJ1-1, with D unresolved. The CDR3 is 14 residues long. Germline V gene data show CDR1 as DFQATT and CDR2 as SNEGSKA (reference sequence). V lost 4 bases and J 1 base, leaving 13 bases between the germline ends. CDR3 DNA sequence: TGCAGTGCTAAATCCCTGGACGGGAACACTGAAGCTTTCTTT. It codes for CSAKSLDGNTEAFF.

This clonotype was detected many times. CDR3 residues: CASSQTRGPAYEQYF. The CDR3 nucleotides read TGCGCCAGCAGCCAAACACGGGGGCCCGCCTACGAGCAGTACTTC. The chain carries TRBV4-3 and TRBJ2-7; D possibly uses TRBD1 or TRBD2 (6 bases each). Germline loops: CDR1 LGHNA, CDR2 YSLEER. The V and J ends lost 2 bases and 2 bases respectively, with 13 bases between them. CDR3 length: 15 amino acids.

This clonotype was seen a few times. This rearrangement joins TRBV29-1 to TRBJ1-2, with TRBD1 as a possible D gene (6 bases). This CDR3 contains 11 residues. Trimming shortened V by 5 bases and J by 8 bases, and 12 bases separated the two germline ends. Germline V gene data show CDR1 as SQVTM and CDR2 as ANQGSEA. The DNA for the CDR3 is TGCAGCGTTACCGGGGGGCAAGGCTACACCTTC. Amino acids: CSVTGGQGYTF. The full variable domain, its missing parts supplied by reference TRBV29-1 and TRBJ1-2, is SAVISQKPSRDICQRGTSLTIQCQVDSQVTMMFWYRQQPGQSLTLIATANQGSEATYESGFVIDKFPISRPNLTFSTLTVSNMSPEDSSIYLCSVTGGQGYTFGSGTRLTVV.

This clonotype was counted at least ten times. The rearrangement links TRBV4-3 to TRBJ2-2; D is tentatively TRBD1 or TRBD2 (5 bases each). The CDR3 consists of 15 residues. Germline V gene lookup returns CDR1 LGHNA and CDR2 YSLEER. Trimming removed 0 bases from V and 4 bases from J, with 9 bases in between. CDR3 bases: TGCGCCAGCAGCCAAGACCAGAGGGGCACCGGGGAGCTGTTTTTT. This translates into CASSQDQRGTGELFF.

This clonotype was recorded many times. The J gene is TRBJ1-5, the V gene TRBV11-2; D is perhaps TRBD1 (5 bases). CDR1 is SGHAT, CDR2 FQNNGV, per germline. This CDR3 spans 15 amino acids. Trimming pared 0 bases from V and 5 bases from J, leaving 11 bases between. DNA of the CDR3: TGTGCCAGCAGCTTAGATGCAGGGACGTATCAGCCCCAGCATTTT. Protein product: CASSLDAGTYQPQHF.

This clonotype showed up many times. V usage is TRBV27 and J usage is TRBJ2-3, with 7 bases that match TRBD1. Per germline, CDR1 MNHEY and CDR2 SMNVEV (reference sequence). The CDR3 covers 16 residues. The trim removed 3 bases at V and 0 bases at J, leaving 6 bases unmatched. The CDR3, as DNA: TGTGCCAGCAGTTTTGGCACAGGGGTTAGCACAGATACGCAGTATTTT. Encoded protein: CASSFGTGVSTDTQYF.

This sequence joins TRBV7-2 and TRBJ1-2; D remains unclear. The CDR3 has 13 residues. Trimming left V 5 bases short and J 1 base short, with 8 bases between. Germline V gene sequence: CDR1 SGHTA, CDR2 FQGNSA. The CDR3 region is CASSPRNNYGYTF. CDR3 nucleotide sequence: TGTGCCAGCAGCCCACGAAATAACTATGGCTACACCTTC.

In this sample, this clonotype turned up a few times. The chain carries TRBV12-5 and TRBJ1-1; D may be TRBD1 (6 bases). CDR3 length: 16 residues. V was shortened by 1 base and J by 2 bases, with 14 bases between the two germline ends. The germline CDR1 and CDR2 sequences are LGHNT and FRNRAP. CDR3 sequence (DNA): TGTGCTAGTGGTTTGGAACGACAGGAGAATAACACTGAAGCTTTCTTT. Protein: CASGLERQENNTEAFF.

This rearrangement joins TRBV9 to TRBJ2-1, with D maybe TRBD1 (6 bases). The CDR3 contains 16 residues. V was trimmed by 0 bases and J by 0 bases, leaving 10 bases between them. Germline V gene data show CDR1 as SGDLS and CDR2 as YYNGEE. DNA of the CDR3: TGTGCCAGCAGCGTAGGTGGGGACAACTCCTACAATGAGCAGTTCTTC. Encoded protein: CASSVGGDNSYNEQFF.

The chain employs TRBV29-1 and TRBJ2-2; tentatively, D is TRBD1 (6 bases). Germline V gene lookup returns CDR1 SQVTM and CDR2 ANQGSEA. The CDR3 is made up of 13 amino acids. Trimming took 7 bases from V and 1 from J, leaving 10 bases between them. CDR3 sequence (DNA): TGCAGCGCCTACAGGGAGAACACCGGGGAGCTGTTTTTT. Residues: CSAYRENTGELFF.

The chain carries TRBV9 and TRBJ1-2; tentative D call: TRBD1 (6 bases). The CDR3 spans 15 residues. The ends were cut back, 4 bases at V and 2 bases at J, with 15 bases in the middle. The germline V gene encodes CDR1 SGDLS and CDR2 YYNGEE. The CDR3 region has the DNA TGTGCCAGCAGCCCTAGGGGGGGGGGCAACTATGGCTACACCTTC. Its translation: CASSPRGGGNYGYTF.

At least ten counts were recorded for this clonotype. V is TRBV7-2 and J is TRBJ2-1, with TRBD2 matching 8 bases. The CDR3 consists of 13 residues. V dropped 6 bases and J dropped 3; count of bases not matched to a gene: 1. CDR1 is SGHTA, CDR2 FQGNSA, per germline. The CDR3 nucleotides read TGTGCCAGCAGTAGCGGGAACTACAATGAGCAGTTCTTC. Translated: CASSSGNYNEQFF.

The gene calls are TRBV27 and TRBJ2-7, with D perhaps matching TRBD2 (6 bases). The CDR3 is made up of 13 amino acids. V dropped 0 bases and J dropped 7 bases, with 10 bases sitting between them. Germline values: CDR1 MNHEY, CDR2 SMNVEV (reference sequence). The CDR3 loop reads CASSLSAAGEQYF. The CDR3 region has the DNA TGTGCCAGCAGTTTATCAGCAGCGGGTGAGCAGTACTTC.

Only a few counts were recorded for this clonotype. This chain links TRBV5-1 with TRBJ2-1; 8 bases agree with TRBD1. CDR1 is SGHRS and CDR2 is YFSETQ in the germline V gene. V lost 0 bases and J lost 7; bases outside the gene matches: 12. The CDR3 sequence is 17 residues long. The CDR3 reads CASSLGSGTGGFNEQFF. The DNA for the CDR3 is TGCGCCAGCAGCTTGGGTTCCGGGACAGGAGGATTTAATGAGCAGTTCTTC.

This clonotype was found a few times. The chain has TRBV12-3 or TRBV12-4 and TRBJ1-1; D remains unclear. The V gene lost 0 bases and the J gene lost 4 bases, with 9 bases spanning the gap. The CDR3 has 14 residues. The CDR3 region is CASSLALTGTEAFF. DNA for the CDR3: TGTGCCAGCAGTTTAGCCCTAACCGGCACTGAAGCTTTCTTT.

In its sample, this clonotype was seen a few times. The V gene is TRBV7-2, the J gene TRBJ1-5, with 10 bases aligning to TRBD1. The CDR3 is 15 amino acids. Per germline, CDR1 SGHTA and CDR2 FQGNSA. The ends lost 5 bases at V and 9 bases at J; junction bases unmatched: 10. The CDR3 nucleotides read TGTGCCAGCAGCGGCAGACAGGGGGCGGAGTGGCCCCAGCATTTT. Residues: CASSGRQGAEWPQHF.

This clonotype was seen a few times. This chain links TRBV10-3 with TRBJ1-2, with D perhaps TRBD1 (5 bases). The CDR3 covers 15 residues. Germline V gene data show CDR1 as ENHRY and CDR2 as SYGVKD. V lost 6 bases to trimming and J lost 0 bases, with 14 bases between them. CDR3 residues: CAISEQEPSNYGYTF. In nucleotides, the CDR3 is TGTGCCATCAGCGAACAGGAGCCGTCTAACTATGGCTACACCTTC.

This clonotype was counted many times. The V call is TRBV27, the J call TRBJ2-1; 13 bases line up with TRBD2. Trimming removed 5 bases from V and 0 bases from J; junction bases left unmatched: 13. The CDR3 runs 20 residues. Germline CDR1 MNHEY, CDR2 SMNVEV (reference sequence). CDR3 protein: CASSPRPGLAGSSSYNEQFF. The CDR3, as DNA: TGTGCCAGCAGTCCAAGACCGGGACTAGCGGGGAGTAGCTCCTACAATGAGCAGTTCTTC.

The chain combines TRBV6-2 or TRBV6-3 with TRBJ2-3, with D tentatively TRBD1 or TRBD2 (5 bases each). Between the trimmed V and J ends, which lost 6 bases and 2 bases, there was a span of 18 bases. This CDR3 spans 16 amino acids. The V gene's germline CDR1 is MNHEY and CDR2 SVGEGT. The CDR3 coding sequence is TGTGCCAGCAGCCTACCTCGGGGCGGGTTCACAGATACGCAGTATTTT. Protein product: CASSLPRGGFTDTQYF.

This chain connects TRBV11-2 to TRBJ2-7; 8 bases fit TRBD2. Germline CDR1 is SGHAT and CDR2 is FQNNGV. Germline trimming cut 5 bases from V and 0 bases from J; bases unmatched to any gene: 3. CDR3 length: 14 residues. The CDR3 protein is CASSLSGDSYEQYF. The CDR3 coding sequence is TGTGCCAGCAGCCTTAGCGGGGACTCCTACGAGCAGTACTTC.

With regard to this clonotype: This may stem from a read error, because a much larger clone lies one nucleotide away. The chain joins TRBV29-1 to TRBJ1-4; D is unresolved. There are 12 residues in the CDR3. The V end lost 7 bases, the J end lost 0 bases, and 6 bases lay between the germline ends. Per the germline V gene, CDR1 is SQVTM and CDR2 is ANQGSEA. The DNA for the CDR3 is TGCAGCGCGGGGACAACTAATGAAAAACTGTTTTTT. Its protein product is CSAGTTNEKLFF.

As for this clonotype: One end of the junction varies from germline; a read error may be responsible. The CDR3 is CASSLEDRGFVDF. The CDR3 DNA sequence: TGTGCCAGCAGCTTGGAGGACAGGGGTTTTGTGGATTTT. This chain uses TRBV5-6 with TRBJ2-3; 9 nucleotides agree with TRBD1. The germline gives CDR1 SGHDT, CDR2 YYEEEE. The CDR3 sequence is 13 residues long. The whole variable domain, filled in from reference TRBV5-6 and TRBJ2-3, reads DAGVTQSPTHLIKTRGQQVTLRCSPKSGHDTVSWYQQALGQGPQFIFQYYEEEERQRGNFPDRFSGHQFPNYSSELNVNALLLGDSALYLCASSLEDRGFVDFGPGTRLTVL.

This clonotype has ten or more counts. V gene TRBV30 combines with J gene TRBJ1-1, with D maybe TRBD1 (5 bases). Trimming removed 1 base at V and 4 bases at J, with 10 bases between. Germline CDR1 reads GTSNPN; CDR2 reads SVGIG (reference sequence). There are 13 residues in the CDR3. The DNA of the CDR3 is TGTGCCTGGAGTGGGGGTAGGGGCACTGAAGCTTTCTTT. Translating gives CAWSGGRGTEAFF.

This clonotype occurred many times. The J gene is TRBJ2-7, the V gene TRBV7-8; 10 nucleotides align to TRBD2. Germline assignment: CDR1 SGHVS and CDR2 FQNEAQ. V dropped 4 bases and J dropped 4; count of bases not matched to a gene: 13. The CDR3 is 17 residues long. The CDR3 loop is CASSSYRFSGGLYEQYF. The CDR3 DNA is TGTGCCAGCAGCTCCTACCGGTTTAGCGGGGGGTTATACGAGCAGTACTTC.

This clonotype was found a few times. The chain employs TRBV7-2 and TRBJ2-5; 11 nucleotides align to TRBD2. The germline V gene has CDR1 SGHTA and CDR2 FQGNSA. The CDR3 sequence is 15 residues long. With 5 bases clipped from V and 4 bases from J, the junction kept 6 bases outside the gene matches. CDR3 DNA sequence: TGTGCCAGCAGCCCCCCGACTAGCGGGGTAGAGACCCAGTACTTC. Translation: CASSPPTSGVETQYF.

This chain links TRBV20-1 with TRBJ2-7; 9 bases agree with TRBD1. Germline CDR1 and CDR2: DFQATT and SNEGSKA (reference sequence). V shed 5 bases, J shed 1 base, and the junction held 6 bases outside the gene matches. This CDR3 contains 14 residues. The CDR3 DNA sequence: TGCAGTGCTCACCCGGGACAGGGATCCTACGAGCAGTACTTC. It translates to CSAHPGQGSYEQYF.